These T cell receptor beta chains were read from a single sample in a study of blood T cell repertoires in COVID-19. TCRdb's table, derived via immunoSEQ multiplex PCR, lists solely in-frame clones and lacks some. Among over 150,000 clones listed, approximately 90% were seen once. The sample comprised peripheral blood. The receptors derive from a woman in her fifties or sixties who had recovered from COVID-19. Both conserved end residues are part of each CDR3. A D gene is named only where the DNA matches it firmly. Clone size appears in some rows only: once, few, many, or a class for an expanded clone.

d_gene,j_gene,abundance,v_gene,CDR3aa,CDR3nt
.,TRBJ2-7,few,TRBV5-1,CASSLEGFSYEQYF,TGCGCCAGCAGCTTGGAGGGGTTCTCCTACGAGCAGTACTTC
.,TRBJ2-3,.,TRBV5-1,CASRTTPLSTDTQYF,TGCGCCAGCAGGACAACACCTCTTAGCACAGATACGCAGTATTTT
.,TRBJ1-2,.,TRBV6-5,CASRNSPGDVSTF,TGTGCCAGCAGAAACTCCCCCGGAGACGTGTCCACCTTC
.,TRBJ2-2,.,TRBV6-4,CASSPQGHGELFF,TGTGCCAGCAGTCCCCAGGGACACGGGGAGCTGTTTTTT
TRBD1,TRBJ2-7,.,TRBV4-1,CASSRDRASYEQYF,TGCGCCAGCAGCCGGGACAGGGCCTCCTACGAGCAGTACTTC
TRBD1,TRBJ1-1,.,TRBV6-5,CASRDRAGTEAFF,TGTGCCAGCAGGGACAGGGCGGGCACTGAAGCTTTCTTT
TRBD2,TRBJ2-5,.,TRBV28,CASSFGRGGQETQYF,TGTGCCAGCAGTTTCGGGCGGGGGGGCCAAGAGACCCAGTACTTC
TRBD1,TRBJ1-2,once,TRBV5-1,CASSLGWTGGATGGGYTF,TGCGCCAGCAGCTTGGGTTGGACAGGGGGCGCAACAGGAGGGGGCTACACCTTC
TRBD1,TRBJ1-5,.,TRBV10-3,CAISESSGQGTGGNQPQHF,TGTGCCATCAGTGAGTCCTCGGGACAGGGAACCGGGGGCAATCAGCCCCAGCATTTT
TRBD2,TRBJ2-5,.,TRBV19,CASSNSGLAGGQETQYF,TGTGCCAGTAGTAACTCAGGACTAGCGGGGGGTCAAGAGACCCAGTACTTC
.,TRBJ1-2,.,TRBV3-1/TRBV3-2,CASSQIFGTHYGYTF,TGTGCCAGCAGCCAAATTTTCGGGACACACTATGGCTACACCTTC
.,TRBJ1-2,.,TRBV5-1,CASSADTANYGYTF,TGCGCCAGCAGCGCGGACACCGCTAACTATGGCTACACCTTC
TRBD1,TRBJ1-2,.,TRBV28,CASSLWIGQGAGYTF,TGTGCCAGCAGTTTATGGATAGGGCAGGGGGCTGGCTACACCTTC
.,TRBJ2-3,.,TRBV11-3,CASSGQVDTQYF,TGTGCCAGCAGCGGACAAGTAGATACGCAGTATTTT
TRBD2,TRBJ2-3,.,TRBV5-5,CASSLAPGGAWNTQYF,TGTGCCAGCAGCTTGGCACCCGGGGGGGCCTGGAATACGCAGTATTTT
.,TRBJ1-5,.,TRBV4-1,CASSQVLGVFSNQPQHF,TGCGCCAGCAGCCAAGTTCTGGGCGTATTTAGCAATCAGCCCCAGCATTTT
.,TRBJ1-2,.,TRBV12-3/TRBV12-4,CASVGRGSGYTF,TGTGCCAGCGTGGGCAGGGGCTCTGGCTACACCTTC
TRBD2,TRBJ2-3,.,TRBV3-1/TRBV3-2,CASSLERGPPTDTQYF,TGTGCCAGCAGCCTCGAGCGGGGGCCCCCCACAGATACGCAGTATTTT
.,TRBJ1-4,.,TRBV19,CASNMNRDNEKLFF,TGTGCCAGTAACATGAACAGGGATAATGAAAAACTGTTTTTT
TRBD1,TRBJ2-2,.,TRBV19,CARNRDRANTGELFF,TGTGCCAGGAACCGGGACAGGGCGAACACCGGGGAGCTGTTTTTT
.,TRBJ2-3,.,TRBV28,CASSSPGGGGADTQYF,TGTGCCAGCAGTTCCCCCGGCGGAGGAGGAGCAGATACGCAGTATTTT
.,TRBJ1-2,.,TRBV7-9,CASSKTETYHGYTF,TGTGCCAGCAGCAAGACAGAGACATATCATGGCTACACCTTC
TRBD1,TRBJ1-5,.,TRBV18,CASSPNDRGGQPQHF,TGTGCCAGCTCACCTAATGACAGGGGAGGCCAGCCCCAGCATTTT
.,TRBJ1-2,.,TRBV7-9,CASSLTTADYGYTF,TGTGCCAGCAGCCTAACAACAGCTGACTATGGCTACACCTTC
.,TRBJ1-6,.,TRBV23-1,CASSPPSYNSPLHF,TGCGCCAGCAGTCCCCCCAGCTATAATTCACCCCTCCACTTT
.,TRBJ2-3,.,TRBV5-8,CASSFHGGTADTQYF,TGTGCCAGCAGCTTTCACGGCGGCACCGCGGATACGCAGTATTTT
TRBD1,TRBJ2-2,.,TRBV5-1,CASSLGQGGLWNTGELFF,TGCGCCAGCAGCTTGGGACAGGGGGGATTGTGGAACACCGGGGAGCTGTTTTTT
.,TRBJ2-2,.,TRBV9,CASSPQGSGVTGELFF,TGTGCCAGCAGCCCCCAGGGGAGCGGGGTCACCGGGGAGCTGTTTTTT
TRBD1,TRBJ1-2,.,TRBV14,CASSQGGQGAQYGYTF,TGTGCCAGCAGCCAAGGTGGACAGGGGGCACAGTATGGCTACACCTTC
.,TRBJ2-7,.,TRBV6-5,CASRRDSSSYEQYF,TGTGCCAGCAGGCGAGACAGCAGCTCCTACGAGCAGTACTTC
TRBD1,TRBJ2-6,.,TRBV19,CASSSGTGGSGANVLTF,TGTGCCAGTAGTTCTGGGACAGGGGGCTCTGGGGCCAACGTCCTGACTTTC
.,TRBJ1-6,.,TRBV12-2,CASRTSREYNSPLHF,TGTGCAAGTCGCACCTCCCGGGAGTATAATTCACCCCTCCACTTT
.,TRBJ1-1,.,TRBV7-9,CASSLLGRGNTEAFF,TGTGCCAGCAGCTTATTGGGGCGAGGGAACACTGAAGCTTTCTTT